This TCR beta chain was recovered during a study of shared clonotypes between healthy human individuals. Naive CD8 cells lacked CD45RO, underwent positive selection for CCR7 and left out terminally differentiated effector memory CD45RA+ cells. All donors qualified as healthy HIV-negative adults and had experienced no recent acute infections or vaccinations. Only Caucasian adults living in Nashville, Tennessee served as donors. Of note for this clone: Its antigen remains unknown.

Clones were sequenced by immunoSEQ multiplex PCR, and TCRdb holds only the in-frame ones, with some missing. Of just over 2,000,000 clones in the sample, over 85% are singletons; the top ten hold roughly 1%. The V and J ends lost 4 bases and 0 bases respectively, with 7 bases between them. The CDR3 is 13 residues long. Germline CDR1 and CDR2: SGHVS and FNYEAQ. Study observations and caveats: Among a handful of donors, approximately 5% of naive CD4 clonotypes were found in common. Owing to a small donor count, the genetic and exposure-history diversity represented was limited.

Sequenced input: naive CD8+ T cells sorted from blood. V usage is TRBV7-6 and J usage is TRBJ2-7, with D unresolved. This receptor was identified in a man younger than 35 in good health. The CDR3 DNA reads TGTGCCAGCAGCTCGCGAAGCTCCTACGAGCAGTACTTC. It codes for CASSSRSSYEQYF.